This TCR beta chain was retrieved from a study of T cells in Graves' hyperthyroidism and ophthalmopathy. General study results and limits: Progression to ophthalmopathy was predicted a median of 6.5 months early.

Any symptoms of ophthalmopathy came after the first hyperthyroidism diagnosis, from which the blood sample dates. The authors obtained PBMCs from more than 9.5 ml of fresh peripheral blood. This clonotype appeared a few times. Its antigen is still unknown. Amplification of TCR beta CDR3 regions was performed using RNA transcripts as template. Using the HTBI primer set, a first-round RT-PCR was run on the TCR CDR3. TCRdb reanalysed the multiplex PCR reads using MiXCR and keeps one entry per CDR3 protein. The table records approximately 370,000 distinct CDR3 sequences, approximately 17% of them present only once. This clonotype originated in a woman in her twenties or thirties with Graves' hyperthyroidism that later progressed to Graves' ophthalmopathy. Sequencing used blood.

The DNA of the CDR3 is TGTGCCAGCAGCCAAGTTTACGGGTCTGGGGCCAACGTCCTGACTTTC. This gives the protein CASSQVYGSGANVLTF. This sequence joins TRBV14 and TRBJ2-6; D gene uncertain. CDR3 length equals 16 residues. Germline loops: CDR1 SGHDN, CDR2 FVKESK. Trimming took off 1 base at V and 1 base at J, with 8 bases between the two ends.